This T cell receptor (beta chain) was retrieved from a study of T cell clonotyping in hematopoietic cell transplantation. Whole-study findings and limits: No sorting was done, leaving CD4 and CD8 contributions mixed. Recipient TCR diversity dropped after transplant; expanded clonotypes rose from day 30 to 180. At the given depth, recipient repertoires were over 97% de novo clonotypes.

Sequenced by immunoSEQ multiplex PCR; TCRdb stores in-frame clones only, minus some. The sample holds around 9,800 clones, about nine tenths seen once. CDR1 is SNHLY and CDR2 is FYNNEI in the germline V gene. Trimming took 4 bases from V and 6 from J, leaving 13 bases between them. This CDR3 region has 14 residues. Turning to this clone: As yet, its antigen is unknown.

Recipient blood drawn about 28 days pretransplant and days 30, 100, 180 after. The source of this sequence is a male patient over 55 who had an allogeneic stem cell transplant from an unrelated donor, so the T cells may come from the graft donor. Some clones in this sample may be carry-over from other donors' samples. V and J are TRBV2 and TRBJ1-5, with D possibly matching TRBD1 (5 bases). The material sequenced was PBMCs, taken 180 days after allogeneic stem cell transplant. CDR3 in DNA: TGTGCCAGCAGTGGGGAGAGGGGCGGTCAGCCCCAGCATTTT. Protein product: CASSGERGGQPQHF.